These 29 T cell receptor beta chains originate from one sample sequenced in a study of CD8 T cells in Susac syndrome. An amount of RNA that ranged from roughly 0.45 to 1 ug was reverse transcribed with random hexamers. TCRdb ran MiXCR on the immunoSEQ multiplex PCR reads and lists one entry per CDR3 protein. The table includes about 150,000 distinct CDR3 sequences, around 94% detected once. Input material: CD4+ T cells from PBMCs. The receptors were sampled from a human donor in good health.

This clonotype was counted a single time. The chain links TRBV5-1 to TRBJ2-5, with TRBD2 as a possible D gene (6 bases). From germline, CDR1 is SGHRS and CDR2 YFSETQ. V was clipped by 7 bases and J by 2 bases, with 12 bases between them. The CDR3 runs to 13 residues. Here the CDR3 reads CASGRDSQETQYF. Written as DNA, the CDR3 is TGCGCCAGCGGCCGGGACTCACAAGAGACCCAGTACTTC.

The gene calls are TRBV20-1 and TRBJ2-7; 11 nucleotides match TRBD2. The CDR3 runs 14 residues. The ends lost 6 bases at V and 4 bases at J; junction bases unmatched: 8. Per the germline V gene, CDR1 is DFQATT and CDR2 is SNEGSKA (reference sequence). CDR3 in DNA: TGCAGTGCCCCCGGGGGACTAGCGGATTACGAGCAGTACTTC. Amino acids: CSAPGGLADYEQYF.

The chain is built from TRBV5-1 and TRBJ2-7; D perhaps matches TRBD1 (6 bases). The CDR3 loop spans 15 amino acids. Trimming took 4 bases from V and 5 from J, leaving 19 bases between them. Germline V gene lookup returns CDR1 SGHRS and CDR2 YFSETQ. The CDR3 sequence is CASSLRPGAYNEQYF. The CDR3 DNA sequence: TGCGCCAGCAGCCTTCGCCCAGGGGCCTACAACGAGCAGTACTTC.

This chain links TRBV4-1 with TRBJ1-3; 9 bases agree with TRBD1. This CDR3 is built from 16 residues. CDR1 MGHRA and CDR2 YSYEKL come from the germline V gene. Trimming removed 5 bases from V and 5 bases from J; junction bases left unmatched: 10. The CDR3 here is CASSTPRDRERNTIYF. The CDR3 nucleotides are TGCGCCAGCAGCACCCCCCGGGACAGGGAAAGAAACACCATATATTTT.

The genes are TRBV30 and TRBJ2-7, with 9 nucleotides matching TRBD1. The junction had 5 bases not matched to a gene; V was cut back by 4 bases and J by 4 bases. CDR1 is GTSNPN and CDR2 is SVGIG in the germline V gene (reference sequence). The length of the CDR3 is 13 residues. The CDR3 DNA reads TGTGCCTGGACACGAGACAGGGGGTACGAGCAGTACTTC. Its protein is CAWTRDRGYEQYF.

CDR3 nucleotides: TGTGCCAGCAGCCAAGTGGCGGGCTCCCATGGCTACACCTTC. It specifies CASSQVAGSHGYTF. This chain links TRBV3-1 with TRBJ1-2, with D uncertain. Trimming removed 1 base from V and 6 bases from J, with 12 bases in between. Looked up from germline, CDR1 is LGHDT and CDR2 is YNNKEL (reference sequence). The CDR3 totals 14 residues.

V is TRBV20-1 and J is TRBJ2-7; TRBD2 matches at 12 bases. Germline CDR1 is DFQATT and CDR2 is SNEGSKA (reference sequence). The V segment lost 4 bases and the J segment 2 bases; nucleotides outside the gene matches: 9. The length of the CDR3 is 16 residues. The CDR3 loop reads CSAIFQWTSGAYEQYF. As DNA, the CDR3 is TGCAGTGCTATCTTCCAGTGGACTAGCGGGGCCTACGAGCAGTACTTC.

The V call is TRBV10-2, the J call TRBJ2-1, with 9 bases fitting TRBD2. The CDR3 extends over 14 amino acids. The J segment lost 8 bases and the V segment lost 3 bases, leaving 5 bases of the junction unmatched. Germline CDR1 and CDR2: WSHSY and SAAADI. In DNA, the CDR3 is TGCGCCAGCAGTGACGCGGGAGGGCCGTATGAGCAGTTCTTC. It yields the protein CASSDAGGPYEQFF.

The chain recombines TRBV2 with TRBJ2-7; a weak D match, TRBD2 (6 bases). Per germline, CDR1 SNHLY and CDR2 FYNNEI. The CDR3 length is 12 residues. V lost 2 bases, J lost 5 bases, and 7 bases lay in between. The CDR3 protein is CASSERGNEQYF. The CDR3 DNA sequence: TGTGCCAGCAGTGAACGGGGGAACGAGCAGTACTTC.

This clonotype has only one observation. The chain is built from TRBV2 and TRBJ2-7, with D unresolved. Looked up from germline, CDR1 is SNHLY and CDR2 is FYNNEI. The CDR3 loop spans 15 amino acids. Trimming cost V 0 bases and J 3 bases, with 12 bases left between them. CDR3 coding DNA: TGTGCCAGCAGTGAAGCGGCGGCTCTTTACTACGAGCAGTACTTC. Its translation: CASSEAAALYYEQYF. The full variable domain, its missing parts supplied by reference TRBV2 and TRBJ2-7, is EPEVTQTPSHQVTQMGQEVILRCVPISNHLYFYWYRQILGQKVEFLVSFYNNEISEKSEIFDDQFSVERPDGSNFTLKIRSTKLEDSAMYFCASSEAAALYYEQYFGPGTRLTVT.

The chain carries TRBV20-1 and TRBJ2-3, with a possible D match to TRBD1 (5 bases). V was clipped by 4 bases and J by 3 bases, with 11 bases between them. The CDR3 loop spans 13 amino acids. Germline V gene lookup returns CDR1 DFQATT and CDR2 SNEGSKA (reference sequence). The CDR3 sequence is CSATTQGTDTQYF. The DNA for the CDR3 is TGCAGTGCTACAACCCAGGGAACAGATACGCAGTATTTT.

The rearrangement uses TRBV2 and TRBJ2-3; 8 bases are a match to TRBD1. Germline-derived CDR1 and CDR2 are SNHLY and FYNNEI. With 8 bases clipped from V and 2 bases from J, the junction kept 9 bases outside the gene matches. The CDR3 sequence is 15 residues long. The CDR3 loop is CASAFWTGPTDTQYF. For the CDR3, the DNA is TGTGCCAGCGCTTTTTGGACAGGGCCCACAGATACGCAGTATTTT.

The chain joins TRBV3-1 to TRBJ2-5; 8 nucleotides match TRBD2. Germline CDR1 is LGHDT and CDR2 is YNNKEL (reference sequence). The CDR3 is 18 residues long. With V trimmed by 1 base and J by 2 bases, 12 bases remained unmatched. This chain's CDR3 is CASSQGGLAGLGQETQYF. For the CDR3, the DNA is TGTGCCAGCAGCCAAGGGGGCTTAGCGGGACTAGGGCAAGAGACCCAGTACTTC.

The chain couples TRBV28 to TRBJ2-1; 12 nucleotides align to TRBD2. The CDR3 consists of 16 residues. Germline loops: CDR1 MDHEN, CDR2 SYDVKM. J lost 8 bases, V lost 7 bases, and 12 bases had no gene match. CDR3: CASTSTRLAGVYEQFF. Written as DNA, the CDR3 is TGTGCCAGCACCTCGACCCGACTAGCGGGAGTCTATGAGCAGTTCTTC.

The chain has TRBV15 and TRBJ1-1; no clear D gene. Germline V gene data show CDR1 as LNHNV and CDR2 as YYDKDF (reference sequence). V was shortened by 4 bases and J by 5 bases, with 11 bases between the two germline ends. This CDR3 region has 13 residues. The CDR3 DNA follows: TGTGCCACCAGCATCTCCGGATGGACTGAAGCTTTCTTT. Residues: CATSISGWTEAFF.

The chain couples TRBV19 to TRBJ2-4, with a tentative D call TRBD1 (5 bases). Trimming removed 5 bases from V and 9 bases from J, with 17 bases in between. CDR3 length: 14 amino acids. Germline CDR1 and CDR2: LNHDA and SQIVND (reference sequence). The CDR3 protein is CASSPGQSRGIQYF. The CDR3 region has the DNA TGTGCCAGTAGTCCGGGCCAATCAAGGGGCATTCAGTACTTC.

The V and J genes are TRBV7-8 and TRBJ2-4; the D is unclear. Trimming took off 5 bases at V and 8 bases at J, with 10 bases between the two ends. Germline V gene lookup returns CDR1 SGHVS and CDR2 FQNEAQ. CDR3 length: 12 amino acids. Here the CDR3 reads CASSPPADIQYF. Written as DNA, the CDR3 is TGTGCCAGCAGCCCCCCGGCAGACATTCAGTACTTC.

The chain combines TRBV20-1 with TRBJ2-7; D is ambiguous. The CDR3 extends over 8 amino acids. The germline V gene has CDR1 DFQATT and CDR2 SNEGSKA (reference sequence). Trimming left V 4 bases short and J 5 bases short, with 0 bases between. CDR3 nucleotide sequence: TGCAGTGCTAACGAGCAGTACTTC. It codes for CSANEQYF.

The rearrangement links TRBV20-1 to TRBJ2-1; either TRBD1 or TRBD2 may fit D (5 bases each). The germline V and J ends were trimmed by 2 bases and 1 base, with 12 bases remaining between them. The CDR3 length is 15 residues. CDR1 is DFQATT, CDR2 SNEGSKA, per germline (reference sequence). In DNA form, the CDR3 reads TGCAGTGCTAGAAGTCCGTGGGGGTCCTACAATGAGCAGTTCTTC. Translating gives CSARSPWGSYNEQFF.

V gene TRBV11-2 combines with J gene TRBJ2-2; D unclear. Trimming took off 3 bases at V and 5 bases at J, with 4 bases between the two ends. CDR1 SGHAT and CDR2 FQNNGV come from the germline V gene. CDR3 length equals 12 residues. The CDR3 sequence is CASSFSTGELFF. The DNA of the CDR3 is TGTGCCAGCAGCTTTTCGACCGGGGAGCTGTTTTTT. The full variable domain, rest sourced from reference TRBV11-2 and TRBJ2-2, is EAGVAQSPRYKIIEKRQSVAFWCNPISGHATLYWYQQILGQGPKLLIQFQNNGVVDDSQLPKDRFSAERLKGVDSTLKIQPAKLEDSAVYLCASSFSTGELFFGEGSRLTVL.

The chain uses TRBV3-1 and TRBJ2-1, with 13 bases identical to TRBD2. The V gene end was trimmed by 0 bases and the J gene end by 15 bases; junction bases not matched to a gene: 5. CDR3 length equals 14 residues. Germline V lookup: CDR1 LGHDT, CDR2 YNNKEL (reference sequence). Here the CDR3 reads CASSQDGLAGESFF. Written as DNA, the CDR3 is TGTGCCAGCAGCCAAGATGGACTAGCGGGAGAGTCGTTCTTC.

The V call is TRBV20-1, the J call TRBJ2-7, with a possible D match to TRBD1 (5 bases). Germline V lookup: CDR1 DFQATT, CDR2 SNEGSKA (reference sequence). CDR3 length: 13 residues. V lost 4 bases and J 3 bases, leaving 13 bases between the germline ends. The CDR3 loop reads CSATDRQNYEQYF. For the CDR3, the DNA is TGCAGTGCTACCGACAGACAGAACTACGAGCAGTACTTC.

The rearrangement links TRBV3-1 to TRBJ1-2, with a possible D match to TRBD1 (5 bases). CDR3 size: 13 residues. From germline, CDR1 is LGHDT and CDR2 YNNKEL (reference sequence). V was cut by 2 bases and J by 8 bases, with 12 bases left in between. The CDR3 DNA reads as TGTGCCAGCAGCCAATGGGGAGGGGAGGGCTACACCTTC. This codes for CASSQWGGEGYTF.

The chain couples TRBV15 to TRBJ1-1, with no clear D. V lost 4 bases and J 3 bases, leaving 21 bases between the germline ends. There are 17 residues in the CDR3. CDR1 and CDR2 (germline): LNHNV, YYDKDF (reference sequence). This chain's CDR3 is CATSNPSWSRSHTEAFF. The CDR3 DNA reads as TGTGCCACCAGCAATCCCTCCTGGAGCAGGTCGCACACTGAAGCTTTCTTT.

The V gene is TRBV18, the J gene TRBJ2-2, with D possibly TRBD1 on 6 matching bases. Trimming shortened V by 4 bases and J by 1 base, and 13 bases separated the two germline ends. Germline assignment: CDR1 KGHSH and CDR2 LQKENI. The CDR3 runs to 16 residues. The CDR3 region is CASSRQDRWNTGELFF. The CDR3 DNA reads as TGTGCCAGCTCACGCCAAGACAGGTGGAACACCGGGGAGCTGTTTTTT.

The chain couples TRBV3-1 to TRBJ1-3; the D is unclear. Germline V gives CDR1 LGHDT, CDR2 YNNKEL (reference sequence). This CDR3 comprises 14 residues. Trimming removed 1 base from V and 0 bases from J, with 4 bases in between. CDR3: CASSQGYSGNTIYF. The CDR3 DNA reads TGTGCCAGCAGCCAAGGTTACTCTGGAAACACCATATATTTT.

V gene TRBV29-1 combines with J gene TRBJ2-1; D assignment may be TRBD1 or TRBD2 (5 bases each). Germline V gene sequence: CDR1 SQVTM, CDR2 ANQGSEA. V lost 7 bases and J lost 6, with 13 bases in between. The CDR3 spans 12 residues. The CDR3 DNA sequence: TGCAGCGCCGACCGGGACCCCAATGAGCAGTTCTTC. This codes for CSADRDPNEQFF.

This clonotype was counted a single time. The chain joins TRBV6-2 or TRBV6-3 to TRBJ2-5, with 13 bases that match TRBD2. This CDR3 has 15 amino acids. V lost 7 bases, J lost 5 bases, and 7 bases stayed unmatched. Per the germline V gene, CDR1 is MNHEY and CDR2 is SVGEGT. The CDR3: CASTRLAGGSETQYF. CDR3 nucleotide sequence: TGTGCCAGCACCAGACTAGCGGGAGGAAGCGAGACCCAGTACTTC.

The DNA of the CDR3 is TGCGCCAGCAGCCAAGATGGGTCTAGCAATCAGCCCCAGCATTTT. Its translation: CASSQDGSSNQPQHF. The rearrangement links TRBV4-1 to TRBJ1-5; D not resolved. The CDR3 extends over 15 amino acids. Trimming cost V 0 bases and J 0 bases, with 6 bases left between them. CDR1 MGHRA and CDR2 YSYEKL come from the germline V gene.